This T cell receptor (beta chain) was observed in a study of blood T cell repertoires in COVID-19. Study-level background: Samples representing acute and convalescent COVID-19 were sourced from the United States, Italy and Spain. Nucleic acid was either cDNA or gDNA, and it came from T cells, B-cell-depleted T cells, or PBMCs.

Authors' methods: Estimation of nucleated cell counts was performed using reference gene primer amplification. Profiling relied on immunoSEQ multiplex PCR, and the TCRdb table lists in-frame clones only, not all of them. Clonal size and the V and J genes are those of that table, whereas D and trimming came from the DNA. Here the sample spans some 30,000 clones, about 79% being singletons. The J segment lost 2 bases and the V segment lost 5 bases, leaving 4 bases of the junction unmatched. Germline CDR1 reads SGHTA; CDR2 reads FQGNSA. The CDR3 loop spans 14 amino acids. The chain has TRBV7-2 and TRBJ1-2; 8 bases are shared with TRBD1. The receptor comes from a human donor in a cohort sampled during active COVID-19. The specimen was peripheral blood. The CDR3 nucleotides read TGTGCCAGCAGCGGACAGGGAGGAAACTATGGCTACACCTTC. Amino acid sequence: CASSGQGGNYGYTF.